The next 29 T cell receptor beta chains were all read from a single sample in a study of T cells in Graves' hyperthyroidism and ophthalmopathy. RNA transcripts gave rise to amplified TCR beta CDR3 regions. A set of HTBI primers served as the primers for a first-round RT-PCR of the TCR CDR3. TCRdb passed the multiplex PCR reads through MiXCR, listing each CDR3 protein once. Of some 570,000 distinct CDR3 sequences in the sample, around 14% are singletons; the top ten hold approximately 6.4%. Sequences were obtained from blood. These receptors were taken from a woman aged 18-35 years with Graves' ophthalmopathy.

This clonotype was picked up a small number of times. The V gene is TRBV19, the J gene TRBJ1-1; 7 nucleotides line up with TRBD1. The J segment lost 3 bases and the V segment lost 4 bases, leaving 8 bases of the junction unmatched. Germline V gene lookup returns CDR1 LNHDA and CDR2 SQIVND (reference sequence). The CDR3 loop spans 15 amino acids. The chain's CDR3 is CASSKVGGADTEAFF. The DNA for the CDR3 is TGTGCCAGTAGTAAGGTAGGGGGCGCGGACACTGAAGCTTTCTTT.

This clonotype was counted many times. The rearrangement links TRBV7-8 to TRBJ1-5, with D maybe TRBD1 (6 bases). From germline, CDR1 is SGHVS and CDR2 FQNEAQ. V lost 1 base to trimming and J lost 0 bases, with 16 bases between them. The CDR3 sequence is 18 residues long. Written as DNA, the CDR3 is TGTGCCAGCAGCTTAGTAGGAGAGGGGGTTAATAGCAATCAGCCCCAGCATTTT. The encoded protein is CASSLVGEGVNSNQPQHF.

This clonotype was found many times. This chain uses TRBV6-1 with TRBJ2-2; the D is unclear. The CDR3 loop spans 14 amino acids. Germline-derived CDR1 and CDR2 are MNHNS and SASEGT. V was pared by 3 bases and J by 0 bases, with 5 bases between. The CDR3 spells CASSEVSNTGELFF. DNA of the CDR3: TGTGCCAGCAGTGAGGTCTCGAACACCGGGGAGCTGTTTTTT.

In this sample, this clonotype turned up many times. The CDR3 sequence: CSARGASGSDEQFF. The CDR3 nucleotides read TGCAGTGCTAGAGGGGCTAGCGGGAGCGATGAGCAGTTCTTC. V gene TRBV20-1 combines with J gene TRBJ2-1, with 10 bases that match TRBD2. Germline V gives CDR1 DFQATT, CDR2 SNEGSKA (reference sequence). This CDR3 is built from 14 residues. Trimming removed 1 base from V and 8 bases from J; junction bases left unmatched: 5.

This clonotype was observed a few times. The V call is TRBV5-5, the J call TRBJ2-1, with TRBD2 matching over 8 bases. The V gene end was trimmed by 0 bases and the J gene end by 6 bases; junction bases not matched to a gene: 8. Germline V gene data show CDR1 as SGHKS and CDR2 as YYEKEE (reference sequence). The CDR3 has 16 residues. In nucleotides, the CDR3 is TGTGCCAGCAGCTTGGATTGGGCCGGGGGGGGCAATGAGCAGTTCTTC. Translation gives CASSLDWAGGGNEQFF.

The sample holds many counts of this clonotype. The chain links TRBV27 to TRBJ2-1, with a weak D call TRBD2 (6 bases). Trimming left V 5 bases short and J 0 bases short, with 29 bases between. Germline CDR1 and CDR2: MNHEY and SMNVEV (reference sequence). The CDR3 covers 21 residues. The CDR3 coding sequence is TGTGCCAGCAGTCCCCGTAGACTAGGGGAGCTAGGGACCCGCTCCTACAATGAGCAGTTCTTC. Its protein is CASSPRRLGELGTRSYNEQFF.

This clonotype was recorded many times. The V and J genes are TRBV20-1 and TRBJ1-1; the D is unclear. The V end was cut by 3 bases, the J end by 3 bases, with 11 bases between. This CDR3 is built from 13 residues. CDR1 is DFQATT, CDR2 SNEGSKA, per germline (reference sequence). The CDR3 nucleotides read TGCAGTGCTAGCCCCCGACGGGACACTGAAGCTTTCTTT. It encodes CSASPRRDTEAFF.

This clonotype has only a few counts. This chain uses TRBV18 with TRBJ1-5; 7 bases line up with TRBD1. Losses at the gene ends were 0 bases for V and 7 bases for J; bases not matched to a gene: 12. Germline assignment: CDR1 KGHSH and CDR2 LQKENI. CDR3 length equals 17 residues. The CDR3: CASSPPDYRGSGQPQHF. In DNA form, the CDR3 reads TGTGCCAGCTCACCACCGGACTACAGGGGATCGGGACAGCCCCAGCATTTT.

There are a few counts of this clonotype. This rearrangement joins TRBV6-1 to TRBJ1-1, with D perhaps matching TRBD1 (5 bases). V was cut by 5 bases and J by 0 bases, with 13 bases left in between. The CDR3 has 15 amino acids. Germline assignment: CDR1 MNHNS and CDR2 SASEGT. The DNA for the CDR3 is TGTGCCAGCAGTCGAGATTTCAGGGTGAACACTGAAGCTTTCTTT. This sequence encodes CASSRDFRVNTEAFF.

This clonotype showed up many times. The genes are TRBV7-9 and TRBJ1-5, with D perhaps TRBD1 (5 bases). V was trimmed by 1 base and J by 2 bases, leaving 15 bases between them. The CDR3 runs 17 residues. The germline CDR1 and CDR2 sequences are SEHNR and FQNEAQ (reference sequence). In nucleotides, the CDR3 is TGTGCCAGCAGCTTAGGGGTCCAGCAAGGGGGCAATCAGCCCCAGCATTTT. Translation: CASSLGVQQGGNQPQHF.

This clonotype has a count of ten or more. The chain employs TRBV9 and TRBJ1-2; D ambiguous. This CDR3 comprises 15 residues. With 0 bases removed from V and 4 bases from J, the gap between germline ends came to 13 bases. The germline V gene encodes CDR1 SGDLS and CDR2 YYNGEE. The CDR3 here is CASSVDSAASYGYTF. DNA for the CDR3: TGTGCCAGCAGCGTAGATTCCGCAGCCAGCTATGGCTACACCTTC.

In this sample, this clonotype turned up many times. The CDR3, as DNA: TGTGCCAGTAGTATAACTAGCGGCCTTTACAATGAGCAGTTCTTC. It codes for CASSITSGLYNEQFF. This rearrangement joins TRBV19 to TRBJ2-1, with 8 bases aligning to TRBD2. The germline CDR1 and CDR2 sequences are LNHDA and SQIVND (reference sequence). The CDR3 consists of 15 residues. V lost 2 bases and J lost 4; bases outside the gene matches: 4.

The chain carries TRBV18 and TRBJ1-3; no definite D call. Trimming cost V 6 bases and J 1 base, with 10 bases left between them. Germline lookup yields CDR1 KGHSH and CDR2 LQKENI. There are 14 residues in the CDR3. The CDR3 loop is CASSSDPSGNTIYF. The CDR3 DNA sequence: TGTGCCAGCTCGTCGGATCCTTCTGGAAACACCATATATTTT.

A single count supports this clonotype. The chain couples TRBV28 to TRBJ1-5; D unresolved. The germline gives CDR1 MDHEN, CDR2 SYDVKM. The V end was cut by 8 bases, the J end by 2 bases, with 16 bases between. The CDR3 runs to 15 residues. CDR3 in amino acids: CASGGFDTGNQPQHF. The DNA of the CDR3 is TGTGCCAGCGGTGGTTTCGATACGGGCAATCAGCCCCAGCATTTT.

This clonotype was seen at least ten times. The chain joins TRBV6-5 to TRBJ2-3, with no clear D. Trimming removed 2 bases from V and 3 bases from J, with 12 bases in between. The germline V gene encodes CDR1 MNHEY and CDR2 SVGAGI. The CDR3 contains 15 residues. The CDR3 nucleotides are TGTGCCAGCAGTTACAGGAAGGGTAGGACAGATACGCAGTATTTT. Translating it yields CASSYRKGRTDTQYF.

This clonotype turned up a few times. This chain joins TRBV9 and TRBJ1-5; D remains ambiguous. Trimming shortened V by 2 bases and J by 5 bases, and 5 bases separated the two germline ends. The CDR3 totals 12 residues. The V gene's germline CDR1 is SGDLS and CDR2 YYNGEE. DNA of the CDR3: TGTGCCAGCAGCGTTGATGATCAGCCCCAGCATTTT. This sequence encodes CASSVDDQPQHF. The whole variable domain, filled in from reference TRBV9 and TRBJ1-5, reads DSGVTQTPKHLITATGQRVTLRCSPRSGDLSVYWYQQSLDQGLQFLIQYYNGEERAKGNILERFSAQQFPDLHSELNLSSLELGDSALYFCASSVDDQPQHFGDGTRLSIL.

This clonotype has a count of ten or more. This chain links TRBV5-6 with TRBJ2-1; the D gene is possibly TRBD1 (5 bases). The germline gives CDR1 SGHDT, CDR2 YYEEEE. The CDR3 runs 16 residues. Trimming stripped 0 bases from V and 7 bases from J, with 17 bases between. The CDR3 protein is CASSLEAGPRPNEQFF. The CDR3 nucleotides are TGTGCCAGCAGCTTGGAGGCAGGGCCGAGGCCTAATGAGCAGTTCTTC.

This clonotype appeared many times. The chain links TRBV27 to TRBJ2-5; the D is unclear. The germline CDR1 and CDR2 sequences are MNHEY and SMNVEV (reference sequence). The CDR3 runs to 14 residues. The V gene lost 7 bases and the J gene lost 0 bases, with 12 bases spanning the gap. The CDR3 bases are TGTGCCAGCACTGGACGTCCGTACCAAGAGACCCAGTACTTC. Amino acids: CASTGRPYQETQYF.

This clonotype occurred many times. The chain links TRBV6-5 to TRBJ2-1; possibly TRBD2 for D (6 bases). There are 15 residues in the CDR3. Germline values: CDR1 MNHEY, CDR2 SVGAGI. V lost 2 bases to trimming and J lost 6 bases, with 14 bases between them. CDR3 bases: TGTGCCAGCAGTTACGCAGGGACTCTGGGCAATGAGCAGTTCTTC. As protein: CASSYAGTLGNEQFF.

This clonotype was seen many times. The chain couples TRBV3-1 to TRBJ1-1; D may be TRBD1 (6 bases). V shed 4 bases and J shed 7 bases, with 13 bases lying between them. Germline V CDR1 and CDR2: LGHDT, YNNKEL (reference sequence). The CDR3 extends over 13 amino acids. In nucleotides, the CDR3 is TGTGCCAGCAGCCCGCGGGGGCAGGGTGAAGCTTTCTTT. Residues: CASSPRGQGEAFF. Full variable domain (rest looked up from reference TRBV3-1 and TRBJ1-1): DTAVSQTPKYLVTQMGNDKSIKCEQNLGHDTMYWYKQDSKKFLKIMFSYNNKELIINETVPNRFSPKSPDKAHLNLHINSLELGDSAVYFCASSPRGQGEAFFGQGTRLTVV.

This clonotype has at least ten counts. The rearrangement uses TRBV30 and TRBJ2-7; 10 nucleotides align to TRBD1. CDR1 and CDR2 from the germline V gene are GTSNPN and SVGIG (reference sequence). J was trimmed by 4 bases and V by 8 bases; bases with no gene match: 2. The CDR3 runs to 11 residues. CDR3 in DNA: TGTGCCCTGGGACAGGGGTACGAGCAGTACTTC. Translating gives CALGQGYEQYF.

This clonotype was seen ten or more times. This rearrangement joins TRBV6-2 or TRBV6-3 to TRBJ2-1, with 7 bases matching TRBD2. CDR1 is MNHEY, CDR2 SVGEGT, per germline. The J segment lost 4 bases and the V segment lost 2 bases, leaving 11 bases of the junction unmatched. The length of the CDR3 is 17 residues. This CDR3 reads CASSYPTGWEGYNEQFF. The CDR3, as DNA: TGTGCCAGCAGTTACCCCACCGGCTGGGAGGGGTACAATGAGCAGTTCTTC.

This clonotype was found many times. The gene calls are TRBV6-6 and TRBJ2-3; D perhaps matches TRBD2 (5 bases). From germline, CDR1 is MNHNY and CDR2 SVGAGI (reference sequence). The CDR3 is 16 residues long. V was clipped by 0 bases and J by 4 bases, with 14 bases between them. The CDR3 sequence is CASSYSTSVGADTQYF. CDR3 bases: TGTGCCAGCAGTTACTCCACTAGTGTTGGGGCAGATACGCAGTATTTT.

At least ten counts were recorded for this clonotype. The chain combines TRBV24-1 with TRBJ1-6, with D possibly TRBD1 on 5 matching bases. Trimming cost V 4 bases and J 10 bases, with 13 bases left between them. The CDR3 runs to 14 residues. The germline gives CDR1 KGHDR, CDR2 SFDVKD. In DNA form, the CDR3 reads TGTGCCACCAGTGAAATAGATCGGGACTCACCCCTCCACTTT. Its protein product is CATSEIDRDSPLHF.

V gene TRBV5-4 combines with J gene TRBJ2-7, with TRBD2 matching 7 bases. J gave up 3 bases and V 6 bases, and 15 bases lay outside the gene matches. Per germline, CDR1 SGHNT and CDR2 YYREEE (reference sequence). The CDR3 contains 16 residues. The CDR3 is CASIPFTAGVDYEQYF. The CDR3 DNA sequence: TGTGCCAGCATCCCCTTTACGGCGGGAGTGGACTACGAGCAGTACTTC.

In its sample, this clonotype was seen a few times. The chain couples TRBV14 to TRBJ1-2; 7 bases map to TRBD1. After removal of 0 bases from V and 7 bases from J, the junction contained 8 bases not matched to a gene. The CDR3 covers 15 residues. The germline gives CDR1 SGHDN, CDR2 FVKESK. The CDR3 here is CASSQDNRGYGGYTF. As DNA, the CDR3 is TGTGCCAGCAGCCAAGACAACAGGGGATATGGTGGCTACACCTTC.

This clonotype came up a few times. This rearrangement joins TRBV4-3 to TRBJ2-7; D might be TRBD1 or TRBD2, each matching 6 bases. V lost 2 bases to trimming and J lost 2 bases, with 10 bases between them. CDR1 is LGHNA, CDR2 YSLEER, per germline. This CDR3 contains 14 residues. CDR3 sequence (DNA): TGCGCCAGCAGCCAATTCGGGGGCCCCTACGAGCAGTACTTC. Amino acid sequence: CASSQFGGPYEQYF.

This clonotype was counted ten times or more. The chain employs TRBV7-9 and TRBJ1-1; D remains unclear. This CDR3 has 14 amino acids. Trimming took 2 bases from V and 1 from J, leaving 8 bases between them. From germline, CDR1 is SEHNR and CDR2 FQNEAQ (reference sequence). CDR3 nucleotide sequence: TGTGCCAGCAGCTTACTGCAGTCGAACACTGAAGCTTTCTTT. This codes for CASSLLQSNTEAFF.

This rearrangement joins TRBV19 to TRBJ2-7; D may be TRBD2 (6 bases). The germline gives CDR1 LNHDA, CDR2 SQIVND (reference sequence). V was clipped by 1 base and J by 5 bases, with 15 bases between them. CDR3 length: 15 amino acids. As DNA, the CDR3 is TGTGCCAGTAGTATAGGGGCGGGACCAGGAGACGAGCAGTACTTC. It codes for CASSIGAGPGDEQYF.